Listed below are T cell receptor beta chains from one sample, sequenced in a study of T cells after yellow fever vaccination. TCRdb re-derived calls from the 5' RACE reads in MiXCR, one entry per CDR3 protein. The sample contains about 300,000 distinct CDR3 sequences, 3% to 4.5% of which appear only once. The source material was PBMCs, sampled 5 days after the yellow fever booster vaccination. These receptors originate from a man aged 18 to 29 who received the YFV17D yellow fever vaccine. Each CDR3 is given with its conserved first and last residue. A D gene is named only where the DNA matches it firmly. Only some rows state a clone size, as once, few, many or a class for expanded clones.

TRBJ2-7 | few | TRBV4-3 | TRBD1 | TGCGCCAGCAGCCAAGTTACAGGGGAACCCCTACGAGGGCAGTACTTC | CASSQVTGEPLRGQYF
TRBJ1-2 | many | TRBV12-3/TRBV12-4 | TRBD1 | TGTGCCAGCAGCCTAATCGGGACAGACTATGGCTACACCTTC | CASSLIGTDYGYTF
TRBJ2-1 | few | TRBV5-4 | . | TGTGCCAGCAGCTTGGAGTTGCGGGCCTACCGGGGCGATGAGCAGTTCTTC | CASSLELRAYRGDEQFF
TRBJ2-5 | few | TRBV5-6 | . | TGTGCCAGCAGCTTCCCCGGGACACGGGAGACCCAGTACTTC | CASSFPGTRETQYF
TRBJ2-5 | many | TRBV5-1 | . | TGCGCCAGCAGCCTTACCTTCGGGCCCGGGGAGACCCAGTACTTC | CASSLTFGPGETQYF
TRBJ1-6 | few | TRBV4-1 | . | TGCGCCAGCAGCCAAGATCCCAGGGTTGATTCACCCCTCCACTTT | CASSQDPRVDSPLHF
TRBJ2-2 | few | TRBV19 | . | TGTGCCAGTAGTATCAGGCAGCAACCCGGGGAGCTGTTTTTT | CASSIRQQPGELFF
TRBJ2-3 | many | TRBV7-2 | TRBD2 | TGTGCCAGCAGCTTAATAGCGGGAAGCACAGATACGCAGTATTTT | CASSLIAGSTDTQYF
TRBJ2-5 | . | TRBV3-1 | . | TGTGCCAGCAGCCAAGATATAGACGGCTCTAGGGCCCAGTACTTC | CASSQDIDGSRAQYF
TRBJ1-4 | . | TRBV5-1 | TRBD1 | TGCGCCAGCAGCTCGGGACAGATGAATGAAAAACTGTTTTTT | CASSSGQMNEKLFF
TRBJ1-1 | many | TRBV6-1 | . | TGTGCCAGCAGCTCTAAGGGACCGCGTATGAACACTGAAGCTTTCTTT | CASSSKGPRMNTEAFF
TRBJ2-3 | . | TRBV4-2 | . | TGTGCCAGCAGCCAAGAACTACTTCTCGTGGGGGATACGCAGTATTTT | CASSQELLLVGDTQYF
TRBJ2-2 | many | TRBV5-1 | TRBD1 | TGCGCCAGCAGCGTGGGACAGATACGTTCGAACACCGGGGAGCTGTTTTTT | CASSVGQIRSNTGELFF
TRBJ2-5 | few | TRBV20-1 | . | TGCAGTGCTAGAGTGGTTGGGAAGACCCAGTACTTC | CSARVVGKTQYF
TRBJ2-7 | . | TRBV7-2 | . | TGTGCCAGCAGCTTAGAAGGGACACTCTCCTACGAGCAGTACTTC | CASSLEGTLSYEQYF
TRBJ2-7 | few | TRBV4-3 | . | TGCGCCAGCAGCCAAGAGGGGTCTTTAGGGAAGTACTTC | CASSQEGSLGKYF
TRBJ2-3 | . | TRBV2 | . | TGTGCCAGCAGTTGGACAGTGAATACGCAGTATTTT | CASSWTVNTQYF
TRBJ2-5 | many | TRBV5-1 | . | TGCGCCAGCAGCCCCCAGGGGTGGGGTCAAGAGACCCAGTACTTC | CASSPQGWGQETQYF
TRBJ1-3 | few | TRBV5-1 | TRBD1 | TGCGCCAGCAGCGTAGGACAGGGGGCAGTTGGAAACACCATATATTTT | CASSVGQGAVGNTIYF
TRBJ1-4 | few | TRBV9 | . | TGTGCCAGCAGCGTAAGTGGGCCTAATGAAAAACTGTTTTTT | CASSVSGPNEKLFF
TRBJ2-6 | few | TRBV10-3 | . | TGTGCCATCAGTGACCCCCTCGCCTCTGGGGCCAACGTCCTGACTTTC | CAISDPLASGANVLTF
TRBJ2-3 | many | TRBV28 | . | TGTGCCAGCAGACCTTCTTCGGGGGCTCAGGTCCCAGATACGCAGTATTTT | CASRPSSGAQVPDTQYF
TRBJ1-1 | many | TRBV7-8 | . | TGTGCCAGCAGCTTTAGGTTCCCCAGGGGCAAAAACACTGAAGCTTTCTTT | CASSFRFPRGKNTEAFF
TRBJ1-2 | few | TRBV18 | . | TGTGCCAGCTCACCCGGTGGGGGGCTCTACTATGGCTACACCTTC | CASSPGGGLYYGYTF
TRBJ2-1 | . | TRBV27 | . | TGTGCCAGCAGTTTAACATATTACAATGAGCAGTTCTTC | CASSLTYYNEQFF
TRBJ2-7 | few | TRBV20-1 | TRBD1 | TGCAGTGCTAGAGCGGGACAGGTCTTTGAAGAGCAGTACTTC | CSARAGQVFEEQYF
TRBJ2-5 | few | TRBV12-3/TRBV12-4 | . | TGTGCCAGCAGTTTAAGGTACCGAGGGGAGACCCAGTACTTC | CASSLRYRGETQYF
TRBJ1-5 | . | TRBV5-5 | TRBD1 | TGTGCCAGCAGCGATCCAAGGACAGGGTGGGATCAGCCCCAGCATTTT | CASSDPRTGWDQPQHF
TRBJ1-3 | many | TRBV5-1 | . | TGCGCCAGCAGCCGCGGGGACTCAAGCTCTGGAAACACCATATATTTT | CASSRGDSSSGNTIYF
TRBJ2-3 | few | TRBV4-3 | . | TGCGCCAGCAGCCAAGATTCGGCTAGCCCGGGCACAGATACGCAGTATTTT | CASSQDSASPGTDTQYF
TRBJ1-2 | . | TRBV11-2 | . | TGTGCCAGCAGCTTCCGGGGGTTGGACGGCTACACCTTC | CASSFRGLDGYTF
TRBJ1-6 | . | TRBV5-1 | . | TGCGCCAGCAGCTTGGCGGCGGGGATAAATTCACCCCTCCACTTT | CASSLAAGINSPLHF
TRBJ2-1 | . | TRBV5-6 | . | TGTGCCAGCAACGAAGGATGGAGGAGTTCGGGCAATGAGCAGTTCTTC | CASNEGWRSSGNEQFF
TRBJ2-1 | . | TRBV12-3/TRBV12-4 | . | TGTGCCAGCAGTTCGGATCAAGACGGAAAAAGAAGGTTCTTC | CASSSDQDGKRRFF
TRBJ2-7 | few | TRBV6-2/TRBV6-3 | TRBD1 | TGTGCCAGCAGTCGGACAGGGGAATACGAGCAGTACTTC | CASSRTGEYEQYF
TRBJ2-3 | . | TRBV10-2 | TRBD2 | TGCGCCAGCAGTGAGTCGATGGTTCTAGCGGGGGGCCACACAGATACGCAGTATTTT | CASSESMVLAGGHTDTQYF
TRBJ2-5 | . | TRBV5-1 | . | TGCGCCAGCAGCTACAGAGGGCTCCAAGAGACCCAGTACTTC | CASSYRGLQETQYF
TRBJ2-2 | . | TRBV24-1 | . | TGTGCCACAGGAGGGACCACCGGGGAGCTGTTTTTT | CATGGTTGELFF
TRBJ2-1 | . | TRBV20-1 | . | TGCAGTGTCACTGGGACTTCCTACAATGAGCAGTTCTTC | CSVTGTSYNEQFF
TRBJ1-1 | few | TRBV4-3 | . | TGCGCCAGCAGCCAAGAACCGGGACTCCCTGAAGCTTTCTTT | CASSQEPGLPEAFF
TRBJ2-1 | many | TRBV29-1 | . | TGCAGCGTTGGCAGGCGGTACAATGAGCAGTTCTTC | CSVGRRYNEQFF
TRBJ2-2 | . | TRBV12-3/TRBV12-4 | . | TGTGCCAGCAGTTTGAATGTGTATATGGGGGTATATGACACCGGGGAGCTGTTTTTT | CASSLNVYMGVYDTGELFF